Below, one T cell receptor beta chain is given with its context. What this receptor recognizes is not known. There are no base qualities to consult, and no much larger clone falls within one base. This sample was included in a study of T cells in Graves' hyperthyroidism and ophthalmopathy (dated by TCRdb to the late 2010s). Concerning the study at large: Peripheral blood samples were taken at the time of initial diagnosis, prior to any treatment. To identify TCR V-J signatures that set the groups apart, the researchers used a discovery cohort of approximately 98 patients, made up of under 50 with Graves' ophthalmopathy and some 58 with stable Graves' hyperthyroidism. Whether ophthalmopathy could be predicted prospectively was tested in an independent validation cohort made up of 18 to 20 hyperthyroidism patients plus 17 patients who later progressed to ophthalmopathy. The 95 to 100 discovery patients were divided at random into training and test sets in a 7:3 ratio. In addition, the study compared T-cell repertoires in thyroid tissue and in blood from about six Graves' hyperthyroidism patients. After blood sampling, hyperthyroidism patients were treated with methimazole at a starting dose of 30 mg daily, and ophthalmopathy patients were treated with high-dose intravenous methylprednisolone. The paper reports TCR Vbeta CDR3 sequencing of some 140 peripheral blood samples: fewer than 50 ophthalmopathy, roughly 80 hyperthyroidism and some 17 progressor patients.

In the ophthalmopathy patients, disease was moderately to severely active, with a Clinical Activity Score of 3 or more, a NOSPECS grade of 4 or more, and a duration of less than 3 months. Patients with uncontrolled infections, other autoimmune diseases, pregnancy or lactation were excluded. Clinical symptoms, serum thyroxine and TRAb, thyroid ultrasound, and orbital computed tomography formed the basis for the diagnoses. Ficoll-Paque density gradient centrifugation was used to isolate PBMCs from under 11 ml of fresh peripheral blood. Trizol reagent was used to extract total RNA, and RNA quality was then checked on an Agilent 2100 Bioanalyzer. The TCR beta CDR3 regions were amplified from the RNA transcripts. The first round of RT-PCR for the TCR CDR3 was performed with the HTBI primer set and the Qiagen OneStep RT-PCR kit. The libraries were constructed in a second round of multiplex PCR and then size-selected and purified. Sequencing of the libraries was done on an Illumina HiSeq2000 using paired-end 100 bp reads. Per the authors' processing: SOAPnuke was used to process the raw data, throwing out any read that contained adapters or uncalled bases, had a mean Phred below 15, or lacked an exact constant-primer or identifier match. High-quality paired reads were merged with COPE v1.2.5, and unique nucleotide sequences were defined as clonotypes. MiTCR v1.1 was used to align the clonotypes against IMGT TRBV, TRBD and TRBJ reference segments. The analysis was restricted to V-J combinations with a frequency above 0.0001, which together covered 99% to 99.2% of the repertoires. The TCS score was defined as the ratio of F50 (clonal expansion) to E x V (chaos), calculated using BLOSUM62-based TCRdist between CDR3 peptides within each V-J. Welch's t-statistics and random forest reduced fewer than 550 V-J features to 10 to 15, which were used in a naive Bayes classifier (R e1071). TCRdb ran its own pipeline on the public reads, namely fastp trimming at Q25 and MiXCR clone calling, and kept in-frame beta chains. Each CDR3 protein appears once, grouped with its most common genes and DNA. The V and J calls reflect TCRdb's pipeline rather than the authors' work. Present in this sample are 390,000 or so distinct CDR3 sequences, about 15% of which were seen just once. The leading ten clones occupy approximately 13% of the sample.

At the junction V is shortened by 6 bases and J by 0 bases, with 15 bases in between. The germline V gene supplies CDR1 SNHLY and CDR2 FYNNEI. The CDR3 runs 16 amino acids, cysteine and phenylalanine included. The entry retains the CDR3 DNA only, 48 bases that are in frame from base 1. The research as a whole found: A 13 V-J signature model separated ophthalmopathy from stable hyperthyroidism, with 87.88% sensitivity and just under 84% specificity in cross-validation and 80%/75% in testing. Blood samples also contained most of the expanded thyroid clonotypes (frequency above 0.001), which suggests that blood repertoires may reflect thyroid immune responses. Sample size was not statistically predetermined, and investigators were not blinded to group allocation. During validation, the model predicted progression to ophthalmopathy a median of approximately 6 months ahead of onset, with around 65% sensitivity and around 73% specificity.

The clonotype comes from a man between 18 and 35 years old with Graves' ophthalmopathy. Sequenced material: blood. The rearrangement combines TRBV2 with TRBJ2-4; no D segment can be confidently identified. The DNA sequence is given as TGTGCCAGCAGACCGGTAGAGTGGATAGCCAAAAACATTCAGTACTTC. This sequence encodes CASRPVEWIAKNIQYF.